The sequence of this TCR beta chain was determined in a study of T cell responses to AZD1222 COVID-19 vaccine. Findings and caveats of the study: Vaccine-associated CD4 TCRs spanned spike, dominant at 160-218 and 743-854. A mostly white British donor set with more females was recruited, and clonal diversity was possibly underestimated. Among AZD1222 vaccinees, only six were seropositive at baseline.

CDR3 length equals 15 residues. Germline CDR1 SGHNT, CDR2 YYREEE (reference sequence). J was trimmed by 2 bases and V by 4 bases; bases with no gene match: 8. Comments on this clone: What it binds is not known.

Generated by immunoSEQ multiplex PCR, the TCRdb table keeps only in-frame clones and is missing some. This table holds 150,000 to 200,000 clones, almost 95% found once. This sequence was found in an adult in good health. This chain links TRBV5-4 with TRBJ1-2, with TRBD1 identical over 7 bases. The sample consisted of peripheral blood, taken on day 0 of AZD1222 vaccination. The CDR3 sequence is CASSPPTGINYGYTF. In DNA form, the CDR3 reads TGTGCCAGCAGCCCTCCGACAGGGATAAACTATGGCTACACCTTC.